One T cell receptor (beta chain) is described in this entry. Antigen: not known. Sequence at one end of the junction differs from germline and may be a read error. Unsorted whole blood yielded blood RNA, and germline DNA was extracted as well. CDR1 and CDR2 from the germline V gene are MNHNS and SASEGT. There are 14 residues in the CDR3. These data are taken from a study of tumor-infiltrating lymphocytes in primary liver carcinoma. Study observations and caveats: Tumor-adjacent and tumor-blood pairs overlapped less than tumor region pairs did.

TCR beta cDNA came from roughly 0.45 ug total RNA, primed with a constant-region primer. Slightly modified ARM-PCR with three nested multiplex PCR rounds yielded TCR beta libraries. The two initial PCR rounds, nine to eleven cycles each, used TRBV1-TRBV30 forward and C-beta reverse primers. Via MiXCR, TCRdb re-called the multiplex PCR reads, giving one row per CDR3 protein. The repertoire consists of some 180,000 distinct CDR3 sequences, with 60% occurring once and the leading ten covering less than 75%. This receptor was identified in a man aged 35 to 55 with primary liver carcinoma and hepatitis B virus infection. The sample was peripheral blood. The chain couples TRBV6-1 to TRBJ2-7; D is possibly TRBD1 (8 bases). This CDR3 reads CVSTHRGTTYEQYF. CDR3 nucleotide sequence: TGTGTCAGCACCCACAGGGGGACTACCTACGAGCAGTACTTC.